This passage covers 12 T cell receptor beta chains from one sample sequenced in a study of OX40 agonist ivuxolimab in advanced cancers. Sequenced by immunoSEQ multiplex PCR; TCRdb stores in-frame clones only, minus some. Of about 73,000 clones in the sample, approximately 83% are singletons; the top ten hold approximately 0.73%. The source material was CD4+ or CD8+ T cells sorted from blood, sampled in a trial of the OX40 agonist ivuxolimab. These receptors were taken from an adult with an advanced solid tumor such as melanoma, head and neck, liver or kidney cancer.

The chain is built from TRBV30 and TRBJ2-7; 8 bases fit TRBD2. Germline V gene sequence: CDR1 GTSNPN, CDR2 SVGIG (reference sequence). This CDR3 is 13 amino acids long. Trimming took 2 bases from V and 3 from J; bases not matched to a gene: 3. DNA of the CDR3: TGTGCCTGGAGTAGGGGACTAGACTACGAGCAGTACTTC. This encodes CAWSRGLDYEQYF.

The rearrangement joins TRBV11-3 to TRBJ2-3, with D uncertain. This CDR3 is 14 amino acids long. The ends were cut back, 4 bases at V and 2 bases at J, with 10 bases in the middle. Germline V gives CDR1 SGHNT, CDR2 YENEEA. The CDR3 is CASSYSGPTDTQYF. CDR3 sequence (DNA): TGTGCCAGCAGCTATTCCGGGCCCACAGATACGCAGTATTTT.

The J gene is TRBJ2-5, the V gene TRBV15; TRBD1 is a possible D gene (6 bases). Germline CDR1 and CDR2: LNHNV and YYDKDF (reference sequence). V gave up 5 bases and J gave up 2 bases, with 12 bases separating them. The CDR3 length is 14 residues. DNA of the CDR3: TGTGCCACCAGCGCCCCAGGGGTACAAGAGACCCAGTACTTC. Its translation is CATSAPGVQETQYF.

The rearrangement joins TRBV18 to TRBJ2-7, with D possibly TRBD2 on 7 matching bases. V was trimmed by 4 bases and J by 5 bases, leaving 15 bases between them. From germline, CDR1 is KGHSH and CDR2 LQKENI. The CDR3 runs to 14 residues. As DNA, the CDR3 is TGTGCCAGCTCACGGCAGGGGACTAAGAACGAGCAGTACTTC. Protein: CASSRQGTKNEQYF.

The CDR3 reads CASSTDISTDTQYF. CDR3 coding DNA: TGTGCCAGCAGCACGGACATTAGCACAGATACGCAGTATTTT. The chain joins TRBV5-4 to TRBJ2-3; D is perhaps TRBD1 (5 bases). The CDR3 extends over 14 amino acids. The germline V gene encodes CDR1 SGHNT and CDR2 YYREEE (reference sequence). With 4 bases removed from V and 0 bases from J, the gap between germline ends came to 9 bases. The whole variable domain, remainder taken from reference TRBV5-4 and TRBJ2-3, is ETGVTQSPTHLIKTRGQQVTLRCSSQSGHNTVSWYQQALGQGPQFIFQYYREEENGRGNFPPRFSGLQFPNYSSELNVNALELDDSALYLCASSTDISTDTQYFGPGTRLTVL.

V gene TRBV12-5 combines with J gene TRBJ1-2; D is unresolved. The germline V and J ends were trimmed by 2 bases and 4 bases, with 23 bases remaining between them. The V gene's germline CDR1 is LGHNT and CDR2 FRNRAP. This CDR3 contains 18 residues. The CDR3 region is CASGLPSRTLGFGYGYTF. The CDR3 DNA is TGTGCTAGTGGTTTGCCATCAAGGACTCTTGGATTCGGCTATGGCTACACCTTC.

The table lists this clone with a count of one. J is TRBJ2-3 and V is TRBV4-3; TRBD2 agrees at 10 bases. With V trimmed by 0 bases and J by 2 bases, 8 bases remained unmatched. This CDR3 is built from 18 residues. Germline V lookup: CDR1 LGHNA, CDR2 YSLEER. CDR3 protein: CASSQDLRAGGATDTQYF. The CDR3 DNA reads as TGCGCCAGCAGCCAAGATCTCCGAGCGGGGGGGGCCACAGATACGCAGTATTTT.

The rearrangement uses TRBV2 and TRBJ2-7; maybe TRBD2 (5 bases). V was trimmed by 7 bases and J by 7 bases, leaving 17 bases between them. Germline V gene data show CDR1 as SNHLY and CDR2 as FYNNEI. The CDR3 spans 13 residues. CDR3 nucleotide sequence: TGTGCCAGCATCAACTACCCGGCGGGTGAGCAGTACTTC. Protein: CASINYPAGEQYF.

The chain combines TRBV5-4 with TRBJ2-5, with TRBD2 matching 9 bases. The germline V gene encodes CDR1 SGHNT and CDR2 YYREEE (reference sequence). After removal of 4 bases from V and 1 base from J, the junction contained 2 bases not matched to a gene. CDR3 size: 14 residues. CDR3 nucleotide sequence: TGTGCCAGCAGCATAGCGGGGGCCCAAGAGACCCAGTACTTC. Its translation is CASSIAGAQETQYF.

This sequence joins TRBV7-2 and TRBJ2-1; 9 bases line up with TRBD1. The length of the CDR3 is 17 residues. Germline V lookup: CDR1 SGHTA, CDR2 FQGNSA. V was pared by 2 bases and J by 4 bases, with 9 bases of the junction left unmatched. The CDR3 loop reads CASSLTIGTGRYNEQFF. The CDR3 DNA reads TGTGCCAGCAGCTTAACCATCGGGACAGGGAGGTACAATGAGCAGTTCTTC.

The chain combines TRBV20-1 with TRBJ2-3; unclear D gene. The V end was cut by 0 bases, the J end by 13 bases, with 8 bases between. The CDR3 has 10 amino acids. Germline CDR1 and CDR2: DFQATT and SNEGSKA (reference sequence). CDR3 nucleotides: TGCAGTGCTAGAGAGGCCCAGGAGTATTTT. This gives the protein CSAREAQEYF.

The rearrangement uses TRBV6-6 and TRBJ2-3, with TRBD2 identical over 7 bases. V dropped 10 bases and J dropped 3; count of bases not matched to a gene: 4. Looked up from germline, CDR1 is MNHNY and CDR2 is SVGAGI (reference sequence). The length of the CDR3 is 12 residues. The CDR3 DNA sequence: TGTGCCACCGGGACTACGACAGATACGCAGTATTTT. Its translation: CATGTTTDTQYF.